This record covers a single T cell receptor (beta chain). Its antigen is unidentified. V gave up 6 bases and J gave up 4 bases, with 8 bases separating them. The CDR3 sequence is 12 residues long. The V gene's germline CDR1 is ENHRY and CDR2 SYGVKD. This entry belongs to a study of cytotoxic CD8 clonotypes in ibrutinib-treated CLL. Across the study: Timing of response sample collection was a median around 12 months after treatment start, with a range of 6 to 36.

Clones were read by immunoSEQ multiplex PCR, and TCRdb kept only the in-frame ones, dropping some. The sample lists about 140,000 clones; 80% to 95% were seen once. Points from the study as a whole: Clonality increased at ibrutinib response and stayed stable in sustained remission. At progression, however, it fell back toward baseline. Timing of sampling differed between sustained-remission and progressing patients. There were few public clonotypes, and on treatment they contracted or stayed stable.

Sequenced here: PBMCs, sampled after 12 months of ibrutinib treatment. This TCR derives from a human donor with chronic lymphocytic leukemia. J is TRBJ2-3 and V is TRBV10-3, with D hard to call. The CDR3 bases are TGTGCCATCAGGACCTCGCCAGATACGCAGTATTTT. Translating gives CAIRTSPDTQYF.